A single T cell receptor (beta chain) is shown here with its context. This sample includes further DNA sequences coding for the same CDR3. TCRdb's copy holds only in-frame clones and misses some; the assay was immunoSEQ multiplex PCR. The repertoire holds some 500,000 clones, with roughly nine tenths as singletons. The Seattle patients joined while their infection was active and were tracked longitudinally afterward. This entry comes from a study of blood T cell repertoires in COVID-19. Sequencing used peripheral blood. This clonotype originated in a woman between 45 and 60 years old with COVID-19, enrolled during active disease.

The CDR3, as DNA: TGCAGTGCACTCCACACTGAAGCTTTCTTT. Residues: CSALHTEAFF. This chain joins TRBV20-1 and TRBJ1-1, with D unclear. Trimming left V 6 bases short and J 3 bases short, with 5 bases between. This CDR3 has 10 residues. Germline V gene sequence: CDR1 DFQATT, CDR2 SNEGSKA (reference sequence).